What follows are 12 T cell receptor beta chains derived from one specimen sequenced in a study of shared clonotypes between healthy human individuals. Clones were sequenced by immunoSEQ multiplex PCR, and TCRdb holds only the in-frame ones, with some missing. The sample lists under 200,000 clones, 85% to 95% occurring once. Sequencing input: naive CD4+ T cells sorted from blood. Subset specified: CD45RA+ positively selected. These receptor sequences come from a woman in her twenties or thirties in good health.

The J gene is TRBJ1-1, the V gene TRBV19, with a weak D call TRBD1 (6 bases). Germline CDR1 reads LNHDA; CDR2 reads SQIVND (reference sequence). The length of the CDR3 is 12 residues. Trimming left V 3 bases short and J 11 bases short, with 13 bases between. CDR3 amino acids: CASSIQGSPAFF. The CDR3 DNA reads as TGTGCCAGTAGTATCCAGGGGTCTCCGGCTTTCTTT.

The J gene is TRBJ1-2, the V gene TRBV28, with D uncertain. Germline loops: CDR1 MDHEN, CDR2 SYDVKM. V lost 2 bases and J lost 5, with 9 bases in between. The CDR3 has 13 residues. CDR3 sequence (DNA): TGTGCCAGCAGTTTACCCGCTTTATATGGCTACACCTTC. It yields the protein CASSLPALYGYTF.

The chain carries TRBV28 and TRBJ2-7; D not resolved. The CDR3 totals 12 residues. V lost 3 bases and J 7 bases, leaving 10 bases between the germline ends. CDR1 is MDHEN, CDR2 SYDVKM, per germline. The CDR3 loop reads CASSFWPSEQYF. The CDR3 nucleotides read TGTGCCAGCAGTTTTTGGCCTAGTGAGCAGTACTTC. Variable domain in full (rest from reference TRBV28 and TRBJ2-7): DVKVTQSSRYLVKRTGEKVFLECVQDMDHENMFWYRQDPGLGLRLIYFSYDVKMKEKGDIPEGYSVSREKKERFSLILESASTNQTSMYLCASSFWPSEQYFGPGTRLTVT.

The chain couples TRBV7-9 to TRBJ2-6; D not certain. V dropped 2 bases and J dropped 4 bases, with 6 bases sitting between them. The CDR3 runs 14 residues. Germline assignment: CDR1 SEHNR and CDR2 FQNEAQ (reference sequence). The CDR3 nucleotides read TGTGCCAGCAGCTTAAGTGTAGGGGCCAACGTCCTGACTTTC. Translated, it gives CASSLSVGANVLTF. The complete variable domain, with remaining parts taken from reference TRBV7-9 and TRBJ2-6, reads DTGVSQNPRHKITKRGQNVTFRCDPISEHNRLYWYRQTLGQGPEFLTYFQNEAQLEKSRLLSDRFSAERPKGSFSTLEIQRTEQGDSAMYLCASSLSVGANVLTFGAGSRLTVL.

V usage is TRBV5-1 and J usage is TRBJ2-6, with unresolved D. The CDR3 runs 15 residues. Trimming removed 1 base from V and 0 bases from J, with 5 bases in between. Germline CDR1 and CDR2: SGHRS and YFSETQ. DNA for the CDR3: TGCGCCAGCAGCTTGAGTAACTCTGGGGCCAACGTCCTGACTTTC. It specifies CASSLSNSGANVLTF.

The chain couples TRBV28 to TRBJ2-5, with D maybe TRBD2 (6 bases). With the DNA end fitting TRBJ2-7 better, the J assignment may be wrong. The CDR3 loop spans 14 amino acids. Germline CDR1 MDHEN, CDR2 SYDVKM. CDR3 protein: CASVRDLTTYEQYF. The DNA for the CDR3 is TGTGCCAGCGTCCGGGACTTGACAACCTACGAGCAGTACTTC.

V is TRBV11-2 and J is TRBJ2-7; TRBD1 is a possible D gene (6 bases). This CDR3 is 15 amino acids long. Germline V gene lookup returns CDR1 SGHAT and CDR2 FQNNGV. Trimming took 1 base from V and 2 from J, leaving 12 bases between them. CDR3 loop: CASSLGAGVAYEQYF. The DNA of the CDR3 is TGTGCCAGCAGCTTAGGGGCAGGGGTCGCCTACGAGCAGTACTTC.

This sequence joins TRBV4-1 and TRBJ2-7, with D possibly being TRBD2 (5 bases). CDR1 and CDR2 from the germline V gene are MGHRA and YSYEKL. CDR3 length: 15 amino acids. V lost 1 base to trimming and J lost 2 bases, with 12 bases between them. The CDR3: CASSQGWVGTYEQYF. The CDR3 coding sequence is TGCGCCAGCAGCCAAGGTTGGGTCGGGACCTACGAGCAGTACTTC.

The DNA of the CDR3 is TGTGCCAGCAACCCATTTTGGCCCCCATACGAGCAGTACTTC. It yields the protein CASNPFWPPYEQYF. The chain links TRBV7-2 to TRBJ2-7, with D uncertain. The V end lost 7 bases, the J end lost 4 bases, and 17 bases lay between the germline ends. The V gene's germline CDR1 is SGHTA and CDR2 FQGNSA. The CDR3 consists of 14 residues.

This sequence joins TRBV7-2 and TRBJ1-4; tentative D call: TRBD1 (6 bases). Trimming shortened V by 5 bases and J by 0 bases, and 13 bases separated the two germline ends. CDR1 is SGHTA and CDR2 is FQGNSA in the germline V gene. The CDR3 length is 16 residues. The CDR3 is CASSRQAVATNEKLFF. The CDR3 nucleotides are TGTGCCAGCAGCAGACAGGCTGTTGCAACTAATGAAAAACTGTTTTTT.

This clone came up a few times. The gene calls are TRBV5-1 and TRBJ2-7; possibly TRBD2 for D (5 bases). The V and J ends lost 3 bases and 0 bases respectively, with 13 bases between them. This CDR3 is 15 amino acids long. Looked up from germline, CDR1 is SGHRS and CDR2 is YFSETQ. CDR3 in DNA: TGCGCCAGCAGCTACCGCCCGGACTCCTCCTACGAGCAGTACTTC. It specifies CASSYRPDSSYEQYF.

The chain is built from TRBV27 and TRBJ2-2, with D possibly TRBD1 on 5 matching bases. The germline V and J ends were trimmed by 4 bases and 5 bases, with 11 bases remaining between them. There are 14 residues in the CDR3. Germline V gives CDR1 MNHEY, CDR2 SMNVEV (reference sequence). The CDR3 reads CASSSSPGTGELFF. DNA for the CDR3: TGTGCCAGCAGTTCCTCCCCAGGGACCGGGGAGCTGTTTTTT.